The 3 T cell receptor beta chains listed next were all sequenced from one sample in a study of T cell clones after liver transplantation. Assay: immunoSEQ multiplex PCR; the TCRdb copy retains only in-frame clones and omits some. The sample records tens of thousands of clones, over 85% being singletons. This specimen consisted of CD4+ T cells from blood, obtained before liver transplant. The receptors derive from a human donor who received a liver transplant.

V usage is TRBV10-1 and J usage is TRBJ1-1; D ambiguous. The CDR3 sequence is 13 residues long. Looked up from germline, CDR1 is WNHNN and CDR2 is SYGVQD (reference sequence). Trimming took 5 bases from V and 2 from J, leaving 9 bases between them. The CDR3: CASSPNPNTEAFF. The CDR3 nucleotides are TGCGCCAGCAGTCCCAACCCCAACACTGAAGCTTTCTTT.

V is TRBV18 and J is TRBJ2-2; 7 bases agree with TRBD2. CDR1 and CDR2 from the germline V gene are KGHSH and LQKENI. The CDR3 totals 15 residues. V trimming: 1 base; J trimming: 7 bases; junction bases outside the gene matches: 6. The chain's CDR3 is CASSPLAGELGELFF. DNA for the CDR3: TGTGCCAGCTCACCACTGGCGGGAGAACTCGGGGAGCTGTTTTTT.

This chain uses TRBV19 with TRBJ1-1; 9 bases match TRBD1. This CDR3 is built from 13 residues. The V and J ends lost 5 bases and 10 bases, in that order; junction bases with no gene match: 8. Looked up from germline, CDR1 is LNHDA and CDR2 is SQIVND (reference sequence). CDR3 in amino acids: CASSVQQGAAAFF. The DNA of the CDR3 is TGTGCCAGTAGTGTACAACAGGGGGCCGCAGCTTTCTTT.